Listed below are T cell receptor beta chains from one sample, sequenced in a study of control samples from healthy donors and cancer patients. Clones were sequenced by immunoSEQ multiplex PCR, and TCRdb holds only the in-frame ones, with some missing. Among 150,000 or so clones listed, approximately 93% were seen once. The sequenced sample consisted of blood. These receptors originate from a man between 18 and 35 years old in good health. CDR3s leave out the opening cysteine and the closing phenylalanine or tryptophan. A D gene is named only where the DNA matches it firmly.

V gene	J gene	D gene	CDR3 protein
TRBV19	TRBJ2-1	-	ASSIVWGEKGNEQF
TRBV4-3	TRBJ1-5	-	ASSQDFTENQPQH
TRBV9	TRBJ2-5	TRBD1	ASSPNPGTGGETQY
TRBV12-3/TRBV12-4	TRBJ2-1	-	ASSPGTEQF
TRBV7-9	TRBJ1-1	-	ASSQPGPNTEAF
TRBV7-9	TRBJ2-5	TRBD2	ASSLLAGEETQY
TRBV5-1	TRBJ1-1	TRBD1	ASSRTGVGTEAF
TRBV7-2	TRBJ2-7	-	ASSIARDEQY
TRBV19	TRBJ2-1	-	ASSILPGTPNEQF
TRBV5-1	TRBJ2-1	-	ASSLSGTQVYNEQF
TRBV30	TRBJ1-6	-	AWRQSYNSPLH
TRBV5-1	TRBJ2-3	-	ASSLVAASTDTQY
TRBV9	TRBJ1-1	TRBD1	ASSVGGQGRTEAF
TRBV5-5	TRBJ2-1	TRBD1	ASSHNPPDRVPYNEQF
TRBV10-3	TRBJ1-2	-	AILAATPYGYT
TRBV19	TRBJ1-6	-	ASSWPTGSSYNSPLH
TRBV5-1	TRBJ1-3	-	ASSLTGYRNTIY
TRBV5-1	TRBJ2-2	TRBD2	ASSPRAGEGTGELF
TRBV5-6	TRBJ2-7	-	ASRSYGQIPYEQY
TRBV7-2	TRBJ1-1	-	ASSPGSRGSEAF
TRBV2	TRBJ1-3	-	ASRAIARENSGNTIY
TRBV6-4	TRBJ1-2	-	ASSDSRRNYGYT
TRBV3-1/TRBV3-2	TRBJ2-7	-	ASSHSWSPYEQY
TRBV7-8	TRBJ1-2	-	ASSLAWGSAVGNYGYT
TRBV18	TRBJ1-1	-	ASSPRLDDPFPNTEAF
TRBV27	TRBJ2-7	-	ATRAAGTYEQY
TRBV5-5	TRBJ1-4	TRBD1	ASSSGQGDEKLF
TRBV5-1	TRBJ2-1	-	ASSLEGQSSYNEQF